These 29 T cell receptor beta chains came from one sample sequenced in a study of regulatory T cells in long-lasting Graves disease. Documented time point: persistent/refractory GD, antithyroid drugs over 5 years with positive TRAb. After RNA was extracted from PBMCs, the TCR library was made from it. iRepertoire HTBI primers and Arm-PCR of CDR3 regions built TCR beta libraries. TCRdb fed the multiplex PCR reads into MiXCR, producing one record per CDR3 protein. Of roughly 500,000 distinct CDR3 sequences in the sample, around a fifth are singletons; the top ten hold 13%. The source material was peripheral blood mononuclear cells (PBMCs), sampled when the disease was refractory, from a patient treated with antithyroid drugs. These receptors all come from a female donor with Graves disease.

V and J are TRBV20-1 and TRBJ1-1; D possibly corresponds to TRBD1 (6 bases). Germline loops: CDR1 DFQATT, CDR2 SNEGSKA (reference sequence). V was clipped by 2 bases and J by 3 bases, with 19 bases between them. The CDR3 runs 16 residues. CDR3 loop: CSARLQGRGYHTEAFF. Written as DNA, the CDR3 is TGCAGTGCTAGATTACAGGGAAGGGGGTACCACACTGAAGCTTTCTTT.

The chain links TRBV5-1 to TRBJ2-7; D unresolved. V dropped 7 bases and J dropped 0 bases, with 14 bases sitting between them. Germline V gene lookup returns CDR1 SGHRS and CDR2 YFSETQ. This CDR3 comprises 14 residues. CDR3 in amino acids: CASAPPQTSYEQYF. The DNA for the CDR3 is TGCGCCAGCGCCCCTCCCCAGACCTCCTACGAGCAGTACTTC.

This clonotype was counted at least ten times. The chain couples TRBV11-1 to TRBJ1-1, with D possibly TRBD1 on 6 matching bases. The CDR3 extends over 14 amino acids. Germline V lookup: CDR1 SGHAT, CDR2 FQDESV (reference sequence). V was clipped by 5 bases and J by 0 bases, with 10 bases between them. Written as DNA, the CDR3 is TGTGCCAGCAGCAGGGGGGGAATGAACACTGAAGCTTTCTTT. This translates into CASSRGGMNTEAFF.

This clonotype was observed many times. V gene TRBV28 combines with J gene TRBJ2-2; D gene ambiguous. Trimming left V 6 bases short and J 6 bases short, with 14 bases between. The V gene's germline CDR1 is MDHEN and CDR2 SYDVKM. CDR3 size: 14 residues. CDR3 sequence (DNA): TGTGCCAGCAGCCTTAGAATCTGGGCCGGGGAGCTGTTTTTT. Amino acid sequence: CASSLRIWAGELFF.

The chain joins TRBV7-2 to TRBJ1-4, with no clear D. The CDR3 covers 13 residues. With 5 bases removed from V and 7 bases from J, the gap between germline ends came to 11 bases. Germline V gives CDR1 SGHTA, CDR2 FQGNSA. The CDR3 DNA reads TGTGCCAGCAGCACCCAAAGAGCTGAAAAACTGTTTTTT. Translating gives CASSTQRAEKLFF.

This clonotype appeared a few times. A much larger clonotype is one base distant, so this may be a read error. CDR3 protein: CASSFHRDTEAFF. CDR3 nucleotide sequence: TGTGCCAGCAGCTTCCACCGCGACACTGAAGCTTTCTTT. The V gene is TRBV7-9, the J gene TRBJ1-1; no firm D call. In germline, CDR1 is SEHNR, CDR2 FQNEAQ (reference sequence). V lost 3 bases and J lost 3, with 8 bases in between. This CDR3 region has 13 residues. Filled out from reference TRBV7-9 and TRBJ1-1, the complete variable domain reads DTGVSQNPRHKITKRGQNVTFRCDPISEHNRLYWYRQTLGQGPEFLTYFQNEAQLEKSRLLSDRFSAERPKGSFSTLEIQRTEQGDSAMYLCASSFHRDTEAFFGQGTRLTVV.

This CDR3 is CASSPNDPSSGNTIYF. CDR3 sequence (DNA): TGTGCCAGCAGCCCAAACGACCCGAGCTCTGGAAACACCATATATTTT. The rearrangement uses TRBV3-2 and TRBJ1-3. TRBV3-2 is a pseudogene. This CDR3 is built from 16 residues.

This clonotype was seen more than once but under ten times. The chain joins TRBV12-3 or TRBV12-4 to TRBJ1-4, with D unclear. The CDR3 spans 15 residues. V lost 6 bases and J lost 7, with 18 bases in between. The CDR3 coding sequence is TGTGCCAGCAGCAGAGGTCCCACCGGCGGTGAAAAACTGTTTTTT. Its protein is CASSRGPTGGEKLFF.

This clonotype was detected ten times or more. The rearrangement links TRBV28 to TRBJ1-2; possibly TRBD1 for D (6 bases). Germline lookup yields CDR1 MDHEN and CDR2 SYDVKM. The V end was cut by 6 bases, the J end by 6 bases, with 14 bases between. This CDR3 has 13 amino acids. The CDR3 coding sequence is TGTGCCAGCAGGGCAGGGGTCACGCATGGCTACACCTTC. This codes for CASRAGVTHGYTF.

The J gene is TRBJ2-4, the V gene TRBV4-1; TRBD2 matches 7 bases. The germline CDR1 and CDR2 sequences are MGHRA and YSYEKL. CDR3 size: 18 residues. Unmatched junction bases numbered 9, after V lost 1 base and J lost 0 bases. Here the CDR3 DNA reads TGCGCCAGCAGCCAAGGGTCCCTAGCGGATCTAGCCAAAAACATTCAGTACTTC. Protein: CASSQGSLADLAKNIQYF.

The chain combines TRBV19 with TRBJ1-5; D gene unclear. The CDR3 extends over 14 amino acids. Germline-derived CDR1 and CDR2 are LNHDA and SQIVND (reference sequence). The V end lost 4 bases, the J end lost 6 bases, and 13 bases lay between the germline ends. The CDR3 protein is CASSTSGFGQPQHF. CDR3 coding DNA: TGTGCCAGTAGTACCTCAGGATTTGGTCAGCCCCAGCATTTT.

In this sample, this clonotype turned up many times. The chain is built from TRBV7-2 and TRBJ2-5; the match to TRBD2 covers 8 bases. V shed 4 bases, J shed 3 bases, and the junction held 19 bases outside the gene matches. CDR3 size: 19 residues. The germline V gene encodes CDR1 SGHTA and CDR2 FQGNSA. The CDR3 protein is CASSSLPSSGDFKEETQYF. CDR3 DNA sequence: TGTGCCAGCAGCTCACTTCCCAGTAGCGGGGATTTCAAGGAAGAGACCCAGTACTTC.

This clonotype was counted only a few times. The chain combines TRBV7-2 with TRBJ2-6, with D tentatively TRBD1 or TRBD2 (5 bases each). CDR1 and CDR2 (germline): SGHTA, FQGNSA. The CDR3 spans 15 residues. V dropped 1 base and J dropped 2 bases, with 6 bases sitting between them. CDR3: CASSLGGTGANVLTF. The CDR3 DNA reads as TGTGCCAGCAGCTTAGGGGGGACTGGGGCCAACGTCCTGACTTTC.

This clonotype was seen at least ten times. The V gene is TRBV12-3 or TRBV12-4, the J gene TRBJ1-5; D remains ambiguous. The V end was cut by 5 bases, the J end by 4 bases, with 6 bases between. The CDR3 loop spans 12 amino acids. Here the CDR3 reads CASSANNQPQHF. The CDR3, as DNA: TGTGCCAGCAGTGCGAATAATCAGCCCCAGCATTTT.

This chain uses TRBV30 with TRBJ1-6; TRBD1 matches at 8 bases. V lost 1 base and J lost 8; bases outside the gene matches: 4. Germline V gene lookup returns CDR1 GTSNPN and CDR2 SVGIG (reference sequence). The CDR3 sequence is 14 residues long. CDR3 protein: CAWSEIQGDSPLHF. The CDR3 DNA reads TGTGCCTGGAGTGAAATACAGGGGGATTCACCCCTCCACTTT.

This clonotype was seen many times. The chain joins TRBV12-3 or TRBV12-4 to TRBJ2-5, with 7 bases aligning to TRBD2. CDR3 length: 17 residues. Trimming took 6 bases from V and 0 from J; bases not matched to a gene: 13. CDR3 sequence: CASSPGPPGLHQETQYF. The CDR3 nucleotides are TGTGCCAGCAGCCCTGGACCACCGGGACTACACCAAGAGACCCAGTACTTC.

This clonotype was recorded many times. This chain joins TRBV11-2 and TRBJ1-2; D gene unclear. CDR1 is SGHAT, CDR2 FQNNGV, per germline. The CDR3 has 14 amino acids. V lost 6 bases and J 8 bases, leaving 19 bases between the germline ends. Written as DNA, the CDR3 is TGTGCCAGCAGGGGCCTCGGGGAGGCGACCGGCTACACCTTC. It is translated as CASRGLGEATGYTF.

This clonotype was seen ten or more times. The chain links TRBV4-3 to TRBJ1-4, with D possibly being TRBD1 (5 bases). The CDR3 loop spans 15 amino acids. Germline V gene sequence: CDR1 LGHNA, CDR2 YSLEER. V lost 4 bases to trimming and J lost 5 bases, with 14 bases between them. This CDR3 reads CASSPDSGTNEKLFF. CDR3 sequence (DNA): TGCGCCAGCAGCCCAGATTCCGGGACGAATGAAAAACTGTTTTTT.

This clonotype was picked up many times. V gene TRBV11-3 combines with J gene TRBJ2-5, with TRBD1 matching 9 bases. V lost 5 bases to trimming and J lost 4 bases; unmatched junction nucleotides: 5. The CDR3 sequence is 14 residues long. CDR1 and CDR2 (germline): SGHNT, YENEEA. The CDR3 nucleotides read TGTGCCAGCAGCAACAGGGGGCCTGGAGAGACCCAGTACTTC. This translates into CASSNRGPGETQYF. The full variable domain, with the rest looked up from reference TRBV11-3 and TRBJ2-5, is EAGVVQSPRYKIIEKKQPVAFWCNPISGHNTLYWYLQNLGQGPELLIRYENEEAVDDSQLPKDRFSAERLKGVDSTLKIQPAELGDSAVYLCASSNRGPGETQYFGPGTRLLVL.

This clonotype was seen repeatedly, ten times or more. The gene calls are TRBV27 and TRBJ2-7, with 10 nucleotides matching TRBD2. The V and J ends lost 5 bases and 5 bases, in that order; junction bases with no gene match: 12. CDR3 length: 16 residues. Germline V lookup: CDR1 MNHEY, CDR2 SMNVEV (reference sequence). Written as DNA, the CDR3 is TGTGCCAGCAGTACCCTAGCGGGAGACAGAAGGAACGAGCAGTACTTC. It is translated as CASSTLAGDRRNEQYF.

The gene calls are TRBV7-2 and TRBJ2-1, with D uncertain. Germline assignment: CDR1 SGHTA and CDR2 FQGNSA. Trimming shortened V by 1 base and J by 2 bases, and 9 bases separated the two germline ends. The CDR3 consists of 15 residues. This CDR3 reads CASSLESRPYNEQFF. The CDR3 DNA reads TGTGCCAGCAGCTTAGAATCCCGCCCCTACAATGAGCAGTTCTTC.

This CDR3 is CASSLVRGRTGELFF. The CDR3, as DNA: TGTGCCAGCAGCTTAGTTCGCGGGAGGACCGGGGAGCTGTTTTTT. V gene TRBV7-8 combines with J gene TRBJ2-2, with TRBD2 matching 8 bases. This CDR3 is 15 amino acids long. Germline loops: CDR1 SGHVS, CDR2 FQNEAQ. The junction had 3 bases not matched to a gene; V was cut back by 1 base and J by 5 bases.

A few counts support this clonotype. The rearrangement links TRBV3-1 to TRBJ1-2, with TRBD1 as a possible D gene (5 bases). The CDR3 extends over 13 amino acids. The V and J ends lost 0 bases and 13 bases respectively, with 15 bases between them. From germline, CDR1 is LGHDT and CDR2 YNNKEL (reference sequence). The CDR3 region is CASSQEGKGATTF. Here the CDR3 DNA reads TGTGCCAGCAGCCAAGAAGGAAAAGGGGCGACCACCTTC.

A single count supports this clonotype. This may arise from a read error, as a much more abundant clone is one base away. The CDR3 does not end in the conserved phenylalanine or tryptophan, so this is likely a read error. The V gene is TRBV7-2, the J gene TRBJ1-2, with TRBD1 matching over 9 bases. The CDR3 is made up of 17 amino acids. Losses at the gene ends were 5 bases for V and 7 bases for J; bases not matched to a gene: 17. CDR1 is SGHTA, CDR2 FQGNSA, per germline. CDR3 DNA sequence: TGTGCCAGCAGCCCACGGACAGGGGACATTGTAGGGGGTGGCTACACCTTG. It codes for CASSPRTGDIVGGGYTL.

The rearrangement joins TRBV6-2 or TRBV6-3 to TRBJ1-2; TRBD1 might be the D (5 bases). Trimming shortened V by 8 bases and J by 3 bases, and 13 bases separated the two germline ends. Germline V gives CDR1 MNHEY, CDR2 SVGEGT. This CDR3 contains 13 residues. DNA for the CDR3: TGTGCCAGCTCTCCCCTGGGGGACTATGGCTACACCTTC. It yields the protein CASSPLGDYGYTF.

This clonotype appeared a few times. The J gene is TRBJ1-5, the V gene TRBV10-3, with TRBD1 as a possible D gene (5 bases). This CDR3 is built from 14 residues. The V and J ends lost 4 bases and 11 bases respectively, with 18 bases between them. CDR1 and CDR2 from the germline V gene are ENHRY and SYGVKD. This CDR3 is CAISGVTGASAQHF. In DNA, the CDR3 is TGTGCCATCAGTGGGGTCACCGGGGCCTCAGCCCAGCATTTT.

Ten or more counts support this clonotype. The rearrangement uses TRBV28 and TRBJ1-4, with D unclear. CDR1 is MDHEN, CDR2 SYDVKM, per germline. The V gene lost 6 bases and the J gene lost 0 bases, with 5 bases spanning the gap. The CDR3 has 13 residues. The CDR3 DNA sequence: TGTGCCAGCAGAGGGACAACTAATGAAAAACTGTTTTTT. Amino acids: CASRGTTNEKLFF.

Ten or more counts support this clonotype. This chain links TRBV6-1 with TRBJ2-7, with 10 bases aligning to TRBD2. Losses at the gene ends were 7 bases for V and 1 base for J; bases not matched to a gene: 7. The CDR3 covers 15 residues. Germline values: CDR1 MNHNS, CDR2 SASEGT. The CDR3 is CASTQGTSASYEQYF. The CDR3 DNA reads as TGTGCCAGCACCCAAGGGACTAGCGCTTCCTACGAGCAGTACTTC.

This clonotype was detected many times. The V call is TRBV7-3, the J call TRBJ1-1; D is unresolved. V dropped 5 bases and J dropped 1 base, with 8 bases sitting between them. Germline CDR1 and CDR2: SGHTA and FQGTGA. CDR3 length: 13 residues. The CDR3 sequence: CASSPHGNTEAFF. CDR3 nucleotides: TGTGCCAGCAGCCCACACGGGAACACTGAAGCTTTCTTT.